This entry lists 8 T cell receptor beta chains sequenced from one sample in a study of T cells in Graves' hyperthyroidism and ophthalmopathy. It was RNA transcripts that yielded the amplified TCR beta CDR3 regions. The TCR CDR3 was amplified in a first-round RT-PCR using the HTBI primer set. MiXCR, run by TCRdb on the multiplex PCR reads, gives a single entry per CDR3 protein. The sample holds around 100,000 distinct CDR3 sequences; approximately 50% are singletons and the top ten take roughly 25%. Input material: blood. The receptors were gathered from a man between 40 and 49 years old with Graves' hyperthyroidism.

This clonotype was counted ten times or more. V is TRBV9 and J is TRBJ2-1; D is uncertain. Germline V gene lookup returns CDR1 SGDLS and CDR2 YYNGEE. The germline V and J ends were trimmed by 0 bases and 10 bases, with 11 bases remaining between them. This CDR3 comprises 13 residues. The CDR3 region has the DNA TGTGCCAGCAGCGTAGCTCTCGGTGGGGAGCAGTTCTTC. Amino acid sequence: CASSVALGGEQFF. The whole variable domain, filled in from reference TRBV9 and TRBJ2-1, reads DSGVTQTPKHLITATGQRVTLRCSPRSGDLSVYWYQQSLDQGLQFLIQYYNGEERAKGNILERFSAQQFPDLHSELNLSSLELGDSALYFCASSVALGGEQFFGPGTRLTVL.

In this sample, this clonotype turned up many times. The chain joins TRBV11-3 to TRBJ2-7; maybe TRBD1 (6 bases). V gave up 5 bases and J gave up 5 bases, with 13 bases separating them. The germline V gene has CDR1 SGHNT and CDR2 YENEEA. The CDR3 is 13 residues long. This CDR3 reads CASSPRTDDEQYF. For the CDR3, the DNA is TGTGCCAGCAGCCCGAGGACAGACGACGAGCAGTACTTC.

The CDR3 spells CASSERRAHEAFF. The CDR3 nucleotides are TGTGCCAGCAGTGAGAGGAGGGCTCATGAAGCTTTCTTT. The rearrangement links TRBV2 to TRBJ1-1; D is undetermined. The CDR3 contains 13 residues. Germline V gives CDR1 SNHLY, CDR2 FYNNEI. Trimming left V 3 bases short and J 7 bases short, with 12 bases between.

V and J are TRBV7-8 and TRBJ2-7, with 8 nucleotides matching TRBD2. From germline, CDR1 is SGHVS and CDR2 FQNEAQ. CDR3 length: 11 amino acids. The junction had 6 bases not matched to a gene; V was cut back by 10 bases and J by 7 bases. The CDR3 nucleotides read TGTGCCACAGGGGAGCGGGGGGAGCAGTACTTC. This sequence encodes CATGERGEQYF.

A remark on this clonotype: The junction departs from germline at one end; a sequencing error may be responsible. The chain combines TRBV7-2 with TRBJ2-2, with 8 bases that match TRBD1. Per the germline V gene, CDR1 is SGHTA and CDR2 is FQGNSA. This CDR3 comprises 16 residues. The CDR3 nucleotides are TGTGCCAGCAGCTCAGACAGGGGATTCATCACCGGGGGGCTGTTTTTT. Protein sequence: CASSSDRGFITGGLFF. Filled out from reference TRBV7-2 and TRBJ2-2, the complete variable domain reads GAGVSQSPSNKVTEKGKDVELRCDPISGHTALYWYRQSLGQGLEFLIYFQGNSAPDKSGLPSDRFSAERTGGSVSTLTIQRTQQEDSAVYLCASSSDRGFITGGLFFGEGSRLTVL.

This clonotype occurred many times. The chain employs TRBV11-2 and TRBJ1-2, with unresolved D. This CDR3 has 14 amino acids. V gave up 4 bases and J gave up 0 bases, with 9 bases separating them. Germline lookup yields CDR1 SGHAT and CDR2 FQNNGV. The CDR3 sequence: CASSSTVPNYGYTF. CDR3 DNA: TGTGCCAGCAGCTCCACGGTGCCTAACTATGGCTACACCTTC.

This clonotype showed up just a few times. The chain uses TRBV4-1 and TRBJ1-1; 7 nucleotides match TRBD1. In germline, CDR1 is MGHRA, CDR2 YSYEKL. V lost 0 bases and J lost 2; bases outside the gene matches: 9. CDR3 length: 17 residues. The CDR3: CASSQDIGDSSNTEAFF. The CDR3 region has the DNA TGCGCCAGCAGCCAAGATATCGGGGACAGCTCAAACACTGAAGCTTTCTTT.

This rearrangement joins TRBV7-2 to TRBJ2-1, with a possible D match to TRBD2 (5 bases). The CDR3 extends over 15 amino acids. CDR1 is SGHTA and CDR2 is FQGNSA in the germline V gene. Trimming took 5 bases from V and 0 from J, leaving 11 bases between them. CDR3 sequence reads: CASSRLPLSYNEQFF. The CDR3 nucleotides read TGTGCCAGCAGCAGACTACCTCTCTCCTACAATGAGCAGTTCTTC.